This is a list of T cell receptor beta chains from one sample in a study of identical twins. TCRdb redid the calling of the 5' RACE reads with MiXCR, one entry per CDR3 protein. Of about 1.7 million distinct CDR3 sequences in the sample, less than 35% were seen once. Sequenced input: cord blood. The source of these receptors is a newborn girl in good health. CDR3s include the opening cysteine and the closing phenylalanine or tryptophan. Fields, in order: J gene, V gene, CDR3 length, clone size, CDR3 protein. Rows give clone size only sometimes, using once, few, many, or a class for an expanded clone.

j_call: TRBJ2-5
v_call: TRBV28
cdr3_length: 16
clone_size: -
cdr3_aa: CASLPSGRTYQETQYF

j_call: TRBJ1-1
v_call: TRBV7-9
cdr3_length: 16
clone_size: -
cdr3_aa: CASSYNALASGAEAFF

j_call: TRBJ1-4
v_call: TRBV18
cdr3_length: 14
clone_size: -
cdr3_aa: CASSPYRENEKLFF

j_call: TRBJ1-2
v_call: TRBV18
cdr3_length: 14
clone_size: -
cdr3_aa: CASSYGQANYGYTF

j_call: TRBJ2-1
v_call: TRBV20-1
cdr3_length: 16
clone_size: -
cdr3_aa: CSARAQEKLGYNEQFF

j_call: TRBJ1-2
v_call: TRBV12-3/TRBV12-4
cdr3_length: 16
clone_size: -
cdr3_aa: CTSSPLGRRPNYGYTF

j_call: TRBJ2-6
v_call: TRBV28
cdr3_length: 18
clone_size: -
cdr3_aa: CASRTPGSQFSGANVLTF

j_call: TRBJ1-1
v_call: TRBV30
cdr3_length: 13
clone_size: -
cdr3_aa: CAWIRHTNTEAFF

j_call: TRBJ1-5
v_call: TRBV28
cdr3_length: 13
clone_size: -
cdr3_aa: CASSQPVHPPQHF

j_call: TRBJ1-2
v_call: TRBV2
cdr3_length: 14
clone_size: few
cdr3_aa: CARRRADSNYGYTF

j_call: TRBJ2-7
v_call: TRBV20-1
cdr3_length: 15
clone_size: -
cdr3_aa: CSASPILAGAYEQYF

j_call: TRBJ2-3
v_call: TRBV5-1
cdr3_length: 14
clone_size: -
cdr3_aa: CASRVGGSADTQYF

j_call: TRBJ1-2
v_call: TRBV12-3/TRBV12-4
cdr3_length: 15
clone_size: -
cdr3_aa: CASSQRRVLNYGYTF

j_call: TRBJ2-5
v_call: TRBV20-1
cdr3_length: 9
clone_size: many
cdr3_aa: CSARETQYF

j_call: TRBJ2-3
v_call: TRBV5-1
cdr3_length: 15
clone_size: -
cdr3_aa: CASSLTYPSTDTQYF

j_call: TRBJ1-4
v_call: TRBV20-1
cdr3_length: 16
clone_size: -
cdr3_aa: CSARDLGTATNEKLFF

j_call: TRBJ2-3
v_call: TRBV5-1
cdr3_length: 16
clone_size: few
cdr3_aa: CASSRVAGGRTDTQYF

j_call: TRBJ2-3
v_call: TRBV12-3/TRBV12-4
cdr3_length: 21
clone_size: -
cdr3_aa: CASSLTRPGLAGVRREDTQYF

j_call: TRBJ2-7
v_call: TRBV7-2
cdr3_length: 13
clone_size: -
cdr3_aa: CASSLGRDFEQYF

j_call: TRBJ2-1
v_call: TRBV7-2
cdr3_length: 13
clone_size: -
cdr3_aa: CANSLLAGNEQFF

j_call: TRBJ2-7
v_call: TRBV30
cdr3_length: 14
clone_size: once
cdr3_aa: CAWHRDSSSYEQYF

j_call: TRBJ2-7
v_call: TRBV12-3/TRBV12-4
cdr3_length: 14
clone_size: -
cdr3_aa: CASSLGRKGVEQYF

j_call: TRBJ1-2
v_call: TRBV12-3/TRBV12-4
cdr3_length: 14
clone_size: -
cdr3_aa: CASRQGQGAYGYTF